This T cell receptor (beta chain) was sequenced for a study of shared clonotypes between healthy human individuals. With respect to this clone: Other DNA sequences from this sample encode an identical CDR3 as well.

The CDR3 has 13 residues. Trimming removed 6 bases at V and 2 bases at J, with 11 bases between. Per the germline V gene, CDR1 is SGHRS and CDR2 is YFSETQ. Sequencing on ten immunoSEQ deep assay plates was performed for unsorted PBMC DNA. The protocol was immunoSEQ multiplex PCR, while the TCRdb copy is restricted to in-frame clones and leaves out a portion. The data contain about 470,000 clones, more than 75% of them singletons. Sequenced sample: PBMCs. The source is a woman aged 40 to 50 in good health. Some clones in this sample may be carry-over from other donors' samples. V is TRBV5-1 and J is TRBJ1-1; the D is unclear. The CDR3 DNA reads as TGCGCCAGCACAGAGGATATAAACACTGAAGCTTTCTTT. It yields the protein CASTEDINTEAFF.